This T cell receptor (beta chain) was identified in a study of T-cell reconstitution after alpha-beta-depleted transplantation in children. TCRbeta library preparation incorporated unique molecular identifiers. TCRdb redid the calling of the PCR reads with MiXCR, one entry per CDR3 protein. The sample consists of some 220,000 distinct CDR3 sequences, roughly 10% of them appearing once. CDR1 and CDR2 (germline): DFQATT, SNEGSKA (reference sequence). The junction had 14 bases not matched to a gene; V was cut back by 5 bases and J by 8 bases. CDR3 length: 16 amino acids. The sample in question was PBMCs from the stem cell graft donor, obtained from the stem cell graft. This sequence originates from a human donor who donated a stem cell graft to a child with acute lymphoblastic leukemia. The chain is built from TRBV20-1 and TRBJ2-1; 11 nucleotides line up with TRBD2. The CDR3 region is CSAPARLAGFGDEQFF. The CDR3 bases are TGCAGTGCTCCCGCGCGACTAGCGGGGTTTGGTGATGAGCAGTTCTTC.